Following are 15 T cell receptor beta chains from one sample sequenced in a study of radiation and T cells in renal cell carcinoma. As to time point: blood 2 weeks post-SBRT. Treatment noted: 15 Gy SBRT to primary tumor, nephrectomy 4 weeks later. The repertoire was sequenced with immunoSEQ multiplex PCR; TCRdb's copy has only in-frame clones and lacks some. The repertoire consists of approximately 61,000 clones, with around three quarters occurring once and the leading ten covering over 6%. The sample in question was blood, obtained from a patient whose treatment included radiotherapy and nephrectomy. Receptors originate from a man aged 55-75 years with renal cell carcinoma.

This sequence joins TRBV5-1 and TRBJ2-7; D gene uncertain. The length of the CDR3 is 15 residues. Per germline, CDR1 SGHRS and CDR2 YFSETQ. V was clipped by 3 bases and J by 0 bases, with 13 bases between them. The CDR3 DNA is TGCGCCAGCAGCTCCGGACCAGTTAGCTCCTACGAGCAGTACTTC. Residues: CASSSGPVSSYEQYF.

The chain joins TRBV7-2 to TRBJ1-2; no firm D call. V lost 3 bases and J lost 3, with 11 bases in between. Germline loops: CDR1 SGHTA, CDR2 FQGNSA. CDR3 size: 14 residues. CDR3 DNA: TGTGCCAGCAGCTTGACTAACGATGACTATGGCTACACCTTC. Protein sequence: CASSLTNDDYGYTF.

The gene calls are TRBV2 and TRBJ1-6, with D tentatively TRBD1 (5 bases). The germline V gene has CDR1 SNHLY and CDR2 FYNNEI. V was clipped by 2 bases and J by 4 bases, with 9 bases between them. The CDR3 totals 15 residues. CDR3 bases: TGTGCCAGCAGTGAACAGGGATTTTATAATTCACCCCTCCACTTT. It encodes CASSEQGFYNSPLHF. The whole variable domain, filled in from reference TRBV2 and TRBJ1-6, reads EPEVTQTPSHQVTQMGQEVILRCVPISNHLYFYWYRQILGQKVEFLVSFYNNEISEKSEIFDDQFSVERPDGSNFTLKIRSTKLEDSAMYFCASSEQGFYNSPLHFGNGTRLTVT.

The chain recombines TRBV6-6 with TRBJ1-2; D unclear. This CDR3 contains 16 residues. V gave up 5 bases and J gave up 0 bases, with 16 bases separating them. Germline CDR1 and CDR2: MNHNY and SVGAGI (reference sequence). CDR3 region: CASSPSSGQTNYGYTF. For the CDR3, the DNA is TGTGCCAGCAGTCCGAGCAGCGGGCAGACTAACTATGGCTACACCTTC.

This chain joins TRBV29-1 and TRBJ2-7; weak D call: TRBD2 (6 bases). This CDR3 spans 14 amino acids. V was pared by 1 base and J by 5 bases, with 15 bases between. The germline V gene encodes CDR1 SQVTM and CDR2 ANQGSEA. The CDR3 coding sequence is TGCAGCGTTGAAGGAGGTAGCGGCACCCACGAGCAGTACTTC. Protein sequence: CSVEGGSGTHEQYF.

The CDR3 sequence is CASSSLDRGVQETQYF. The CDR3 DNA reads TGTGCCAGCAGCTCACTAGACAGGGGCGTCCAAGAGACCCAGTACTTC. The J gene is TRBJ2-5, the V gene TRBV14, with 8 bases that match TRBD1. The CDR3 is 16 residues long. Looked up from germline, CDR1 is SGHDN and CDR2 is FVKESK. V lost 5 bases to trimming and J lost 1 base; unmatched junction nucleotides: 9.

This clone occurred once. This CDR3 is CASSLPGQGVRGNQPQHF. The CDR3 bases are TGTGCCAGCTCACTACCGGGACAGGGGGTCCGGGGCAATCAGCCCCAGCATTTT. The chain carries TRBV18 and TRBJ1-5, with TRBD1 identical over 11 bases. Germline CDR1 KGHSH, CDR2 LQKENI. With V trimmed by 4 bases and J by 2 bases, 10 bases remained unmatched. The CDR3 has 18 residues.

The chain has TRBV19 and TRBJ1-1, with a possible D match to TRBD1 (6 bases). Looked up from germline, CDR1 is LNHDA and CDR2 is SQIVND (reference sequence). The length of the CDR3 is 13 residues. Trimming removed 5 bases from V and 1 base from J, with 8 bases in between. The CDR3 sequence is CASSAGQNTEAFF. The CDR3 nucleotides are TGTGCCAGTAGTGCGGGACAGAACACTGAAGCTTTCTTT.

The V and J genes are TRBV11-3 and TRBJ2-3; a possible D gene is TRBD1 (5 bases). CDR1 and CDR2 (germline): SGHNT, YENEEA. The length of the CDR3 is 14 residues. V lost 0 bases and J lost 9, with 13 bases in between. CDR3 protein: CASSLEQAAGTQYF. The CDR3 region has the DNA TGTGCCAGCAGCTTAGAACAGGCCGCAGGCACGCAGTATTTT.

V usage is TRBV27 and J usage is TRBJ2-7; D is possibly TRBD2 (5 bases). The CDR3 has 18 residues. With 0 bases removed from V and 2 bases from J, the gap between germline ends came to 20 bases. In germline, CDR1 is MNHEY, CDR2 SMNVEV (reference sequence). This CDR3 is CASSLSTPMAGLTYEQYF. In DNA form, the CDR3 reads TGTGCCAGCAGTTTATCTACCCCAATGGCAGGACTTACCTACGAGCAGTACTTC.

This chain connects TRBV5-4 to TRBJ1-2, with a weak D call TRBD1 (6 bases). Between the trimmed V and J ends, which lost 2 bases and 0 bases, there was a span of 11 bases. The CDR3 totals 15 residues. Germline values: CDR1 SGHNT, CDR2 YYREEE (reference sequence). CDR3 in amino acids: CASSLRQATNYGYTF. CDR3 DNA sequence: TGTGCCAGCAGCTTAAGACAGGCCACTAACTATGGCTACACCTTC.

This clone was recorded only once. The rearrangement joins TRBV7-9 to TRBJ2-1; 10 bases match TRBD2. Germline trimming cut 5 bases from V and 6 bases from J; bases unmatched to any gene: 10. Looked up from germline, CDR1 is SEHNR and CDR2 is FQNEAQ (reference sequence). There are 16 residues in the CDR3. CDR3 sequence reads: CASSRVRTSGPNEQFF. As DNA, the CDR3 is TGTGCCAGCAGCCGGGTACGGACTAGCGGTCCCAATGAGCAGTTCTTC.

This chain connects TRBV29-1 to TRBJ1-5; 9 bases are shared with TRBD1. CDR3 length equals 13 residues. The V segment lost 4 bases and the J segment 6 bases; nucleotides outside the gene matches: 4. Germline CDR1 and CDR2: SQVTM and ANQGSEA. CDR3 residues: CSVGQGVGQPQHF. The CDR3 DNA reads TGCAGCGTTGGACAGGGGGTCGGTCAGCCCCAGCATTTT. Complete variable domain (other parts from reference TRBV29-1 and TRBJ1-5): SAVISQKPSRDICQRGTSLTIQCQVDSQVTMMFWYRQQPGQSLTLIATANQGSEATYESGFVIDKFPISRPNLTFSTLTVSNMSPEDSSIYLCSVGQGVGQPQHFGDGTRLSIL.

The rearrangement links TRBV6-5 to TRBJ1-2, with D perhaps matching TRBD1 (5 bases). The V and J ends lost 6 bases and 8 bases respectively, with 22 bases between them. CDR3 length: 15 residues. The V gene's germline CDR1 is MNHEY and CDR2 SVGAGI. In DNA form, the CDR3 reads TGTGCCAGCAGACGCCATAGGGACCCCGGGAGGGGCTACACCTTC. Amino acid sequence: CASRRHRDPGRGYTF.

The chain employs TRBV9 and TRBJ2-5, with TRBD2 matching 11 bases. CDR3 length: 16 residues. Looked up from germline, CDR1 is SGDLS and CDR2 is YYNGEE. With 0 bases clipped from V and 5 bases from J, the junction kept 6 bases outside the gene matches. The CDR3 sequence is CASSVALAGGWETQYF. The DNA for the CDR3 is TGTGCCAGCAGCGTAGCGCTAGCGGGAGGTTGGGAGACCCAGTACTTC.